The rows below give T cell receptor beta chains drawn from one sample of a study of CD8+CD57+ T cells in acquired aplastic anemia. A single record per CDR3 protein comes from TCRdb applying MiXCR to the reads. Of about 270,000 distinct CDR3 sequences listed, around three fifths are singletons. The source material was sorted CD4+, CD8+, or CD8+CD57+ T cells (not recorded which) from PBMCs. The receptors here all came from a human donor with severe aplastic anemia or a healthy control (not recorded which). Each CDR3 is given with its conserved first and last residue. The D gene is left open where the match is weak. Size tells how often a clone was seen (once, few, many) or the class of an expanded clone, and some rows leave it out.

D	V	J	size	CDR3	DNA
.	TRBV9	TRBJ2-1	.	CASSVSANLNNEQFF	TGTGCCAGCAGCGTAAGTGCGAACCTAAACAATGAGCAGTTCTTC
TRBD1	TRBV20-1	TRBJ1-1	.	CSAKPLGTVNTEAFF	TGCAGTGCGAAGCCCCTCGGGACAGTCAATACTGAAGCTTTCTTT
.	TRBV6-5	TRBJ1-3	.	CASSPGLTGGNTIYF	TGTGCCAGCAGCCCGGGACTGACGGGGGGAAACACCATATATTTT
.	TRBV7-9	TRBJ2-5	few	CASSHGGAQETQYF	TGTGCCAGCAGCCACGGGGGAGCCCAAGAGACCCAGTACTTC
TRBD1	TRBV20-1	TRBJ1-2	many	CSARGQGAGGYTF	TGCAGTGCTAGAGGACAGGGGGCCGGTGGCTACACCTTC
TRBD1	TRBV7-9	TRBJ2-3	.	CASSFVTGEDTQYF	TGTGCCAGCAGCTTCGTGACAGGGGAAGATACGCAGTATTTT
TRBD1	TRBV7-2	TRBJ2-4	.	CASSARRDRMNIQYF	TGTGCCAGCAGCGCACGCCGGGACAGGATGAACATTCAGTACTTC
TRBD1	TRBV7-2	TRBJ1-5	few	CASSLGQGPQPQHF	TGTGCCAGCAGCTTAGGACAGGGTCCCCAGCCCCAGCATTTT
TRBD1	TRBV20-1	TRBJ1-6	once	CSARTGRNSPLHF	TGCAGTGCTAGGACAGGGAGGAATTCACCCCTCCACTTT
.	TRBV19	TRBJ1-1	many	CASSKPSNNTEAFF	TGTGCCAGTAGTAAACCTTCAAATAACACTGAAGCTTTCTTT
.	TRBV10-3	TRBJ1-6	.	CAISAGQRNSPLHF	TGTGCCATCAGTGCAGGACAGCGTAATTCACCCCTCCACTTT
TRBD1	TRBV12-3/TRBV12-4	TRBJ2-5	many	CASSLARGDRGTYQETQYF	TGTGCCAGCAGTTTAGCGCGAGGAGACAGGGGGACATACCAAGAGACCCAGTACTTC
.	TRBV9	TRBJ1-6	many	CASSVEGAENSPLHF	TGTGCCAGCAGCGTAGAAGGGGCGGAGAATTCACCCCTCCACTTT
TRBD2	TRBV25-1	TRBJ2-7	.	CAGTSGNYEQYF	TGTGCCGGGACTAGCGGGAATTACGAGCAGTACTTC
.	TRBV20-1	TRBJ1-5	.	CSAGAGVSNQPQHF	TGCAGTGCGGGCGCCGGGGTGAGCAATCAGCCCCAGCATTTT
TRBD1	TRBV15	TRBJ2-3	.	CATSRSPGQITDTQYF	TGTGCCACCAGCAGAAGTCCGGGACAGATTACAGATACGCAGTATTTT
.	TRBV5-1	TRBJ2-1	.	CASSLGGPDGEQFF	TGCGCCAGCAGCTTGGGCGGGCCCGACGGTGAGCAGTTCTTC